Listed below are T cell receptor beta chains from one sample, sequenced in a study of OX40 agonist ivuxolimab in advanced cancers. Libraries were prepared by immunoSEQ multiplex PCR; TCRdb keeps only in-frame clonotypes and omits some of them. The data contain tens of thousands of clones, 77% of them singletons. Sequencing was performed on CD4+ or CD8+ T cells sorted from blood, taken in a trial of the OX40 agonist ivuxolimab. Every receptor here comes from an adult with an advanced solid tumor such as melanoma, head and neck, liver or kidney cancer. Each CDR3 is given with its conserved first and last residue. Each record gives: V gene, D gene, J gene, clone size, CDR3 DNA, CDR3 protein. D genes are given only for firm matches. Size is stated for part of the rows, as once, few or many counts, or as a class when the clone is expanded.

V: TRBV11-3; D: TRBD2; J: TRBJ2-7; size: .; DNA: TGTGCCAGCAGCGCTGGGACTAGCGGGAGCTCTCGGTACGAGCAGTACTTC; CDR3: CASSAGTSGSSRYEQYF
V: TRBV23-1; D: TRBD1; J: TRBJ2-1; size: .; DNA: TGCGCCAGCAGGGGAGACAGGGGAGTTTTTGGCAATGAGCAGTTCTTC; CDR3: CASRGDRGVFGNEQFF
V: TRBV20-1; D: .; J: TRBJ2-1; size: .; DNA: TGCAGTGCTCAAGGGGGGCTTGAGCAGTTCTTC; CDR3: CSAQGGLEQFF
V: TRBV7-6; D: .; J: TRBJ1-5; size: few; DNA: TGTGCCAGCAGCCCGTCCGTTGGGCCCCAGCATTTT; CDR3: CASSPSVGPQHF
V: TRBV9; D: .; J: TRBJ1-4; size: few; DNA: TGTGCCAGCAGCGTAGTGGGGGCGCGGGGAGAAAAACTGTTTTTT; CDR3: CASSVVGARGEKLFF
V: TRBV9; D: .; J: TRBJ2-2; size: once; DNA: TGTGCCAGCAGCGTAGCGGGGAGGAACACCGGGGAGCTGTTTTTT; CDR3: CASSVAGRNTGELFF
V: TRBV19; D: .; J: TRBJ1-2; size: .; DNA: TGTGCCAGTAGTAGATCGACCGACGCTCATGGCTACACCTTC; CDR3: CASSRSTDAHGYTF
V: TRBV6-5; D: .; J: TRBJ1-2; size: .; DNA: TGTGCCAACAGCCCCTCTGGGGTTTATGGCTACACCTTC; CDR3: CANSPSGVYGYTF
V: TRBV30; D: .; J: TRBJ1-2; size: .; DNA: TGTGCCTGGGATCGAGACGGCCCAGGGGGCTACACCTTC; CDR3: CAWDRDGPGGYTF
V: TRBV7-2; D: TRBD2; J: TRBJ2-1; size: .; DNA: TGTGCCAGCAGCTTGCCGGGACTAGTCGGGAATGAGCAGTTCTTC; CDR3: CASSLPGLVGNEQFF
V: TRBV7-3; D: .; J: TRBJ2-2; size: .; DNA: TGTGCCAGCAGCGGCTTAGCGCAAGAATGGAACACCGGGGAGCTGTTTTTT; CDR3: CASSGLAQEWNTGELFF
V: TRBV18; D: .; J: TRBJ2-2; size: .; DNA: TGTGCCAGCTCACCACGGGACAGTTCTAGCGGCGGGGAGCTGTTTTTT; CDR3: CASSPRDSSSGGELFF
V: TRBV30; D: .; J: TRBJ1-2; size: .; DNA: TGTGCCTGGACAACACTACCCTATGGCTACACCTTC; CDR3: CAWTTLPYGYTF
V: TRBV6-6; D: .; J: TRBJ2-7; size: .; DNA: TGTGCCAGCAGTTACGAGGCAGGACCTACCTACGAGCAGTACTTC; CDR3: CASSYEAGPTYEQYF
V: TRBV29-1; D: .; J: TRBJ1-5; size: .; DNA: TGCAGCGTTGGGGAAGGGGTGACTCAGCCCCAGCATTTT; CDR3: CSVGEGVTQPQHF
V: TRBV27; D: .; J: TRBJ1-1; size: .; DNA: TGTGCCAGCAGTTTATTGGGGACCTCTTACGTGAACACTGAAGCTTTCTTT; CDR3: CASSLLGTSYVNTEAFF
V: TRBV11-2; D: .; J: TRBJ2-7; size: once; DNA: TGTGCCAGCAGCTTAGCGGAGCCCTACGAGCAGTACTTC; CDR3: CASSLAEPYEQYF
V: TRBV5-4; D: TRBD1; J: TRBJ1-3; size: .; DNA: TGTGCCAGCAGCTTATGGGACAGGGGTATCCGAAACACCATATATTTT; CDR3: CASSLWDRGIRNTIYF
V: TRBV28; D: .; J: TRBJ1-3; size: .; DNA: TGTGCCAGCGTTGGGCGGACCCCTAACTCTGGAAACACCATATATTTT; CDR3: CASVGRTPNSGNTIYF
V: TRBV28; D: TRBD1; J: TRBJ1-5; size: .; DNA: TGTGCCAGCAGTAACACAGGGGGCTCTCAGCCCCAGCATTTT; CDR3: CASSNTGGSQPQHF
V: TRBV6-6; D: .; J: TRBJ2-1; size: .; DNA: TGTGCCAGCAGCCCTAGGGATGAGCAGTTCTTC; CDR3: CASSPRDEQFF
V: TRBV25-1; D: .; J: TRBJ1-6; size: .; DNA: TGTGCCAGCCTACCTGGGAGCTCCTATAATTCACCCCTCCACTTT; CDR3: CASLPGSSYNSPLHF
V: TRBV18; D: .; J: TRBJ2-3; size: few; DNA: TGTGCCAGCTCACCACCTAGCGCTGGCACAGATACGCAGTATTTT; CDR3: CASSPPSAGTDTQYF
V: TRBV10-1; D: .; J: TRBJ2-2; size: few; DNA: TGCGCCAGCAGTGACGCTGGGGGACACACCGGGGAGCTGTTTTTT; CDR3: CASSDAGGHTGELFF
V: TRBV4-2; D: .; J: TRBJ1-2; size: .; DNA: TGTGCCAGCAGCCAAGGAGGGGGGGCAGGTGGCTACACCTTC; CDR3: CASSQGGGAGGYTF
V: TRBV6-4; D: TRBD1; J: TRBJ2-1; size: .; DNA: TGTGCCAGCAGTGACGGGACAGGGGGCAATGAGCAGTTCTTC; CDR3: CASSDGTGGNEQFF
V: TRBV9; D: TRBD2; J: TRBJ2-3; size: .; DNA: TGTGCCAGCAGCGTAGCACTAGCGGGGAGAGATACGCAGTATTTT; CDR3: CASSVALAGRDTQYF
V: TRBV25-1; D: .; J: TRBJ1-2; size: .; DNA: TGTGCCAGCAGTGCCACCCCCTATGGCTACACCTTC; CDR3: CASSATPYGYTF
V: TRBV11-3; D: .; J: TRBJ2-7; size: .; DNA: TGTGCCAGCAGCTTAGGCAGGTTGGGGCGGCACGAGCAGTACTTC; CDR3: CASSLGRLGRHEQYF
V: TRBV4-1; D: .; J: TRBJ2-7; size: .; DNA: TGCGCCAGCAGCCAACAGGACCTCTTTAAGCAGTACTTC; CDR3: CASSQQDLFKQYF
V: TRBV9; D: .; J: TRBJ2-5; size: .; DNA: TGTGCCAGCAGCGTAGGACAGCCCCGGGAGACCCAGTACTTC; CDR3: CASSVGQPRETQYF
V: TRBV7-2; D: .; J: TRBJ1-1; size: .; DNA: TGTGCCAGCAGCTTATCGGGGGGCACTGAAGCTTTCTTT; CDR3: CASSLSGGTEAFF
V: TRBV6-6; D: .; J: TRBJ1-3; size: .; DNA: TGTGCCACGAGGGCTTTATCTGGAAACACCATATATTTT; CDR3: CATRALSGNTIYF
V: TRBV9; D: TRBD1; J: TRBJ2-7; size: .; DNA: TGTGCCAGCAACCCTGGTGGGGACAGTACCTACGAGCAGTACTTC; CDR3: CASNPGGDSTYEQYF
V: TRBV5-4; D: .; J: TRBJ2-2; size: .; DNA: TGTGCCAGCAGCTTGGAGTCTAGCTATGCGAACACCGGGGAGCTGTTTTTT; CDR3: CASSLESSYANTGELFF
V: TRBV5-4; D: TRBD1; J: TRBJ2-1; size: .; DNA: TGTGCCAGCAGCTTGCCGGGACAGGGACTCGATGAGCAGTTCTTC; CDR3: CASSLPGQGLDEQFF
V: TRBV27; D: .; J: TRBJ2-1; size: .; DNA: TGTGCCAGCAGCAGGGGGAGGAATGAGCAGTTCTTC; CDR3: CASSRGRNEQFF
V: TRBV5-6; D: .; J: TRBJ2-6; size: .; DNA: TGTGCCAGCCACGGACAGAGCGTGGCTGGGGCCAACGTCCTGACTTTC; CDR3: CASHGQSVAGANVLTF
V: TRBV5-4; D: .; J: TRBJ1-1; size: once; DNA: TGTGCCAGCAGCTTACCCCGGTTGAGGGGAACTGAAGCTTTCTTT; CDR3: CASSLPRLRGTEAFF
V: TRBV7-9; D: .; J: TRBJ2-5; size: once; DNA: TGTGCCAGCACCCCCCTCGGAGAGACCCAGTACTTC; CDR3: CASTPLGETQYF
V: TRBV19; D: .; J: TRBJ1-1; size: once; DNA: TGTGCCAGTAGTCTCGGTTCGGGGGCTGACACTGAAGCTTTCTTT; CDR3: CASSLGSGADTEAFF
V: TRBV7-2; D: .; J: TRBJ2-1; size: .; DNA: TGTGCCAGCAGCTTAGCGTCAGGGTGGGGCGATGAGCAGTTCTTC; CDR3: CASSLASGWGDEQFF
V: TRBV6-1; D: .; J: TRBJ1-1; size: .; DNA: TGTGCCAGCACCTCTCGGGGGTCGGGCACTGAAGCTTTCTTT; CDR3: CASTSRGSGTEAFF
V: TRBV11-3; D: .; J: TRBJ2-5; size: once; DNA: TGTGCCAGCAGCCAACTCCCACCCCGAGAGACCCAGTACTTC; CDR3: CASSQLPPRETQYF
V: TRBV10-3; D: TRBD1; J: TRBJ1-1; size: .; DNA: TGTGCCATCAGATATCGGGGGACAGGGGCCCCCACTGAAGCTTTCTTT; CDR3: CAIRYRGTGAPTEAFF
V: TRBV19; D: TRBD2; J: TRBJ2-2; size: .; DNA: TGTGCCAGTAGCCGTAAGGCTAGCGGGGGGCCGAACACCGGGGAGCTGTTTTTT; CDR3: CASSRKASGGPNTGELFF
V: TRBV7-2; D: .; J: TRBJ2-7; size: .; DNA: TGTGCCAGCAGTGTCTCCTACGAGCAGTACTTC; CDR3: CASSVSYEQYF
V: TRBV19; D: .; J: TRBJ1-1; size: .; DNA: TGTGCCAGTAGTAAACCACAAATACTGAACACTGAAGCTTTCTTT; CDR3: CASSKPQILNTEAFF